The next 9 T cell receptor beta chains were all read from a single sample in a study of CD8+ T cells in alopecia areata. Sequencing used cDNA as its template, made by extracting RNA and reverse transcribing it. Generated by immunoSEQ multiplex PCR, the TCRdb table keeps only in-frame clones and is missing some. Of approximately 120,000 clones detected, around 50% appear once; the ten largest clones hold over 9.5%. Sample: NKG2D-low CD8+ T cells sorted from blood. These receptors were taken from a human donor with alopecia areata.

The J gene is TRBJ2-2, the V gene TRBV29-1; 11 bases are shared with TRBD2. Germline trimming cut 3 bases from V and 4 bases from J; bases unmatched to any gene: 4. The CDR3 has 15 residues. CDR1 SQVTM and CDR2 ANQGSEA come from the germline V gene. CDR3 in amino acids: CSVEAGLAVTGELFF. CDR3 sequence (DNA): TGCAGCGTTGAGGCGGGACTAGCGGTCACCGGGGAGCTGTTTTTT.

Concerning this clone itself: The same CDR3 also results from other DNA sequences found in this sample. The chain combines TRBV25-1 with TRBJ2-7, with D possibly matching TRBD1 (6 bases). CDR1 and CDR2 (germline): MGHDK, SYGVNS. This CDR3 contains 12 residues. The V gene lost 7 bases and the J gene lost 3 bases, with 10 bases spanning the gap. CDR3 in DNA: TGTGCCAGCACAACAGGGAGCTACGAGCAGTACTTC. Protein: CASTTGSYEQYF.

The J gene is TRBJ2-7, the V gene TRBV23-1; no clear D. TRBV23-1 is an ORF, and what it does is uncertain. The CDR3 is made up of 13 amino acids. Trimming removed 4 bases from V and 3 bases from J, with 10 bases in between. This chain's CDR3 is CASSRGGIYEQYF. DNA of the CDR3: TGCGCCAGCAGTCGAGGCGGAATCTACGAGCAGTACTTC.

The V call is TRBV6-1, the J call TRBJ2-1, with 8 positions matching TRBD2. Germline V gene data show CDR1 as MNHNS and CDR2 as SASEGT. V shed 3 bases, J shed 5 bases, and the junction held 3 bases outside the gene matches. This CDR3 has 14 amino acids. The CDR3 DNA is TGTGCCAGCAGTGAGCGGGAGGTTCACAATGAGCAGTTCTTC. Its translation is CASSEREVHNEQFF.

This clone was observed a few times. The rearrangement joins TRBV11-2 to TRBJ1-5; D perhaps matches TRBD1 (5 bases). Germline V CDR1 and CDR2: SGHAT, FQNNGV. The V end lost 5 bases, the J end lost 1 base, and 9 bases lay between the germline ends. The CDR3 consists of 14 residues. The CDR3 nucleotides read TGTGCCAGCAGCCTAGGGGACAGCAATCAGCCCCAGCATTTT. Protein: CASSLGDSNQPQHF.

There are a few counts of this clone. This sequence joins TRBV27 and TRBJ2-5, with D tentatively TRBD1 (6 bases). The V gene lost 10 bases and the J gene lost 5 bases, with 17 bases spanning the gap. This CDR3 spans 13 amino acids. The V gene's germline CDR1 is MNHEY and CDR2 SMNVEV (reference sequence). The CDR3 region is CAIRGGPSETQYF. The CDR3 bases are TGTGCCATCCGAGGGGGACCCTCGGAGACCCAGTACTTC.

Written as DNA, the CDR3 is TGCAGCGTTGAAGGACTCAAAGACTCTGGGGCCAACGTCCTGACTTTC. Translating gives CSVEGLKDSGANVLTF. The chain joins TRBV29-1 to TRBJ2-6; D gene uncertain. This CDR3 has 16 residues. Germline V CDR1 and CDR2: SQVTM, ANQGSEA. Trimming took 1 base from V and 0 from J, leaving 10 bases between them. Combining the CDR3 with reference TRBV29-1 and TRBJ2-6 gives the whole variable domain SAVISQKPSRDICQRGTSLTIQCQVDSQVTMMFWYRQQPGQSLTLIATANQGSEATYESGFVIDKFPISRPNLTFSTLTVSNMSPEDSSIYLCSVEGLKDSGANVLTFGAGSRLTVL.

V and J are TRBV13 and TRBJ2-3; no clear D. Germline V gene lookup returns CDR1 PRHDT and CDR2 FYEKMQ (reference sequence). The germline V and J ends were trimmed by 4 bases and 0 bases, with 14 bases remaining between them. The CDR3 runs to 16 residues. The CDR3 loop reads CASSSSRRSSTDTQYF. CDR3 DNA sequence: TGTGCCAGCAGCTCCTCACGGAGATCTAGCACAGATACGCAGTATTTT.

The J gene is TRBJ2-7, the V gene TRBV5-1; weak D call: TRBD1 (5 bases). Trimming left V 4 bases short and J 2 bases short, with 10 bases between. There are 13 residues in the CDR3. Per the germline V gene, CDR1 is SGHRS and CDR2 is YFSETQ. In DNA, the CDR3 is TGCGCCAGCAGCCTGGACACCACCTACGAGCAGTACTTC. Translating it yields CASSLDTTYEQYF.